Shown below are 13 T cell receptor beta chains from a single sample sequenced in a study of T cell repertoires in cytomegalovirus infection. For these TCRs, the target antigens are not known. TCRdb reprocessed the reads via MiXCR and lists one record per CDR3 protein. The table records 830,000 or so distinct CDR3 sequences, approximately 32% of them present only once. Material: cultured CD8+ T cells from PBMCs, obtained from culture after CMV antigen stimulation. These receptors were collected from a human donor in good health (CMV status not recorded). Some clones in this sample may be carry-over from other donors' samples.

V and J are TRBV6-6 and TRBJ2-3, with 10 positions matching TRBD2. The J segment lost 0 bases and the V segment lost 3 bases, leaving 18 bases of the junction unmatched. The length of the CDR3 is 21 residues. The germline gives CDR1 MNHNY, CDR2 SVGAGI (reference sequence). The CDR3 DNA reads TGTGCCAGCAGTTATTTGGCACCGGGACTAGCGACCCTAACTAGCACAGATACGCAGTATTTT. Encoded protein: CASSYLAPGLATLTSTDTQYF.

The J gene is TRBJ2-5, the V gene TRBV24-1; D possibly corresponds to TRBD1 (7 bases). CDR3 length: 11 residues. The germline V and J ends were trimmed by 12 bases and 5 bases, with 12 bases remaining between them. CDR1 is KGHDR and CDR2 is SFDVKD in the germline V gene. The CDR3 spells CAAGGKETQYF. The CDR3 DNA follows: TGTGCCGCAGGGGGGAAGGAGACCCAGTACTTC.

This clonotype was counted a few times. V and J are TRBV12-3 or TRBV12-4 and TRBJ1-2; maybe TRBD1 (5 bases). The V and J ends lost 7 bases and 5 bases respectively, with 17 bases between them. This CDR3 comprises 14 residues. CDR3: CASNLWGLPYGYTF. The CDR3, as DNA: TGTGCCAGCAATCTGTGGGGACTCCCTTATGGCTACACCTTC.

This CDR3 is CASSSGQGYATLHF. The CDR3 DNA reads as TGTGCCAGCAGCTCGGGACAGGGTTATGCAACCCTCCACTTT. J is TRBJ1-6 and V is TRBV5-6; 9 bases match TRBD1. The CDR3 is 14 residues long. CDR1 is SGHDT, CDR2 YYEEEE, per germline. The junction had 9 bases not matched to a gene; V was cut back by 3 bases and J by 14 bases.

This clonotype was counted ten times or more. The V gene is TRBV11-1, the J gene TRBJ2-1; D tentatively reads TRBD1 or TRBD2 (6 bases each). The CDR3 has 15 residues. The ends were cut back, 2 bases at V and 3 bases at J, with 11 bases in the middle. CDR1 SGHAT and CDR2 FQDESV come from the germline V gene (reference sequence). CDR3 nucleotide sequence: TGTGCCAGCAGCTTAATGGGGGGCATCTACAATGAGCAGTTCTTC. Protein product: CASSLMGGIYNEQFF.

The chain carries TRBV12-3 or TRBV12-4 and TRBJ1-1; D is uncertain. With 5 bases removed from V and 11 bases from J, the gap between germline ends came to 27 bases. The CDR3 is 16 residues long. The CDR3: CASSPPGGKGKMMAFF. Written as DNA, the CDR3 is TGTGCCAGCAGTCCCCCTGGCGGTAAAGGGAAAATGATGGCTTTCTTT.

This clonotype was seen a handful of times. The CDR3 protein is CASSSPKGQGDTGELFF. DNA of the CDR3: TGTGCCAGCAGCTCCCCTAAGGGACAGGGAGACACCGGGGAGCTGTTTTTT. The chain combines TRBV7-9 with TRBJ2-2; 9 bases match TRBD1. V was pared by 4 bases and J by 3 bases, with 9 bases of the junction left unmatched. The CDR3 spans 17 residues. The germline gives CDR1 SEHNR, CDR2 FQNEAQ (reference sequence).

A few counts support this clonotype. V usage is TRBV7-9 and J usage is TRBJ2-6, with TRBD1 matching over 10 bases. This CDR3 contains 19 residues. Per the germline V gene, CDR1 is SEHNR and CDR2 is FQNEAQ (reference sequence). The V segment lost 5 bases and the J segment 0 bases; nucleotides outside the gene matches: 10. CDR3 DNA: TGTGCCAGCAGCCTCGTGGGGACAGGGGTTGGCTCTGGGGCCAACGTCCTGACTTTC. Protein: CASSLVGTGVGSGANVLTF.

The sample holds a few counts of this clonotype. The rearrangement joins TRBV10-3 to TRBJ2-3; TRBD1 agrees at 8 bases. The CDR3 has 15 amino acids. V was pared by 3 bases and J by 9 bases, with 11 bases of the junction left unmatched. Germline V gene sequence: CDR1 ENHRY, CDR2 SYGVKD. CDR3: CAISEGDRLRGTQYF. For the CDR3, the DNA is TGTGCCATCAGTGAAGGGGACAGGCTACGGGGGACGCAGTATTTT.

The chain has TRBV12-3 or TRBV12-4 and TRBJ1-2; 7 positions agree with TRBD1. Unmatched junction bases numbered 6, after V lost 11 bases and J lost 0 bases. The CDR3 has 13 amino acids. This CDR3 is CAVDRETNYGYTF. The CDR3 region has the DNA TGTGCCGTTGACAGGGAAACTAACTATGGCTACACCTTC.

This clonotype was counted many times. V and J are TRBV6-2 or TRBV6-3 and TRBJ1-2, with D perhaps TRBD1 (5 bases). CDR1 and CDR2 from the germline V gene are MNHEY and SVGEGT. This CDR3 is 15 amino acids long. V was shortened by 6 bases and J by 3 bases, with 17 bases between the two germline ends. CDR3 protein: CASSLGTQPHYGYTF. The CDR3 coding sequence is TGTGCCAGCAGCCTCGGGACCCAGCCCCACTATGGCTACACCTTC.

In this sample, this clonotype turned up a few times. The CDR3 sequence is CASSSPGRVNTEAFF. Here the CDR3 DNA reads TGTGCCAGCAGTTCACCGGGCAGGGTCAACACTGAAGCTTTCTTT. This sequence joins TRBV28 and TRBJ1-1; possibly TRBD1 for D (5 bases). Germline loops: CDR1 MDHEN, CDR2 SYDVKM. The CDR3 length is 15 residues. Between the trimmed V and J ends, which lost 4 bases and 2 bases, there was a span of 14 bases.

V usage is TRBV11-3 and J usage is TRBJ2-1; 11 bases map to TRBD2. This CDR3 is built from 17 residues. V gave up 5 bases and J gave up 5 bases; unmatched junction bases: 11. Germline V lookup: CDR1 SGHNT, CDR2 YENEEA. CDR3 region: CASSPGGSGGGDNEQFF. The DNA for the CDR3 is TGTGCCAGCAGCCCCGGGGGTAGCGGGGGGGGGGACAATGAGCAGTTCTTC.